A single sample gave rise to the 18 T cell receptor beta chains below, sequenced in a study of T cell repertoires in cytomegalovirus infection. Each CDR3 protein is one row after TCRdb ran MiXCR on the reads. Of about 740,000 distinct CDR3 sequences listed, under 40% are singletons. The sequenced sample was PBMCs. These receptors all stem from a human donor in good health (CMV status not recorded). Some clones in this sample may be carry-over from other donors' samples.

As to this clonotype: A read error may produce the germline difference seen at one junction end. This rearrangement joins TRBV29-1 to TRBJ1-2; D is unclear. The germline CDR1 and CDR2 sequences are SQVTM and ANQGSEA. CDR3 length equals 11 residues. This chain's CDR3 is CSVEARNGYTF. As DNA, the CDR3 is TGCAGCGTAGAAGCCAGGAACGGCTACACCTTC.

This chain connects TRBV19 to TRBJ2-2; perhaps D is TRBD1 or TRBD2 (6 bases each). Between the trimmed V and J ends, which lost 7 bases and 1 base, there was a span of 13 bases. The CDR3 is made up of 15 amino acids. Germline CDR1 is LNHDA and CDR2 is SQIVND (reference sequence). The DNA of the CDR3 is TGTGCCAGTACCGACCGGGGGCGGAACACCGGGGAGCTGTTTTTT. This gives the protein CASTDRGRNTGELFF.

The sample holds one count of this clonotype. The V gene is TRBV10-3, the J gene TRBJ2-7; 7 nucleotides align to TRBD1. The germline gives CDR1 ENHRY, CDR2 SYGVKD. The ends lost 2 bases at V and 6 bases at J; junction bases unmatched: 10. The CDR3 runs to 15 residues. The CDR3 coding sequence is TGTGCCATCAGTGAGCTTAAGGACAGGACAACCGAGCAGTACTTC. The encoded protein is CAISELKDRTTEQYF.

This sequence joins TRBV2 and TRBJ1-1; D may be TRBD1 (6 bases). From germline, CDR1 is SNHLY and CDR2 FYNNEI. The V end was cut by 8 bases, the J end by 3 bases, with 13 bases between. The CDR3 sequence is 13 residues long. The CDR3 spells CASGQPKDTEAFF. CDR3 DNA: TGTGCCAGCGGACAGCCCAAGGACACTGAAGCTTTCTTT.

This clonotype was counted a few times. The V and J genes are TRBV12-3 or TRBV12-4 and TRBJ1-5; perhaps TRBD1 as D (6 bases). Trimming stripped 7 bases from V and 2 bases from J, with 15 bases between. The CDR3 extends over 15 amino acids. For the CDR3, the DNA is TGTGCCAGCACCCTACAGGGAATGGGCAATCAGCCCCAGCATTTT. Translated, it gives CASTLQGMGNQPQHF.

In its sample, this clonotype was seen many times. The CDR3 DNA sequence: TGTGCCAGCAGCCCCAAAGGGATTAATGAAAAACTGTTTTTT. It translates to CASSPKGINEKLFF. The chain uses TRBV7-2 and TRBJ1-4; D gene unclear. The germline V gene encodes CDR1 SGHTA and CDR2 FQGNSA. V was trimmed by 5 bases and J by 4 bases, leaving 11 bases between them. This CDR3 contains 14 residues.

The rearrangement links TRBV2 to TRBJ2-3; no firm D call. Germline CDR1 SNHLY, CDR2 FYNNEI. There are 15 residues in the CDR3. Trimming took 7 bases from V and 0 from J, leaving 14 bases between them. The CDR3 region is CASTLGPSSTDTQYF. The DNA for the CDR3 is TGTGCCAGCACCCTGGGCCCGTCTAGCACAGATACGCAGTATTTT.

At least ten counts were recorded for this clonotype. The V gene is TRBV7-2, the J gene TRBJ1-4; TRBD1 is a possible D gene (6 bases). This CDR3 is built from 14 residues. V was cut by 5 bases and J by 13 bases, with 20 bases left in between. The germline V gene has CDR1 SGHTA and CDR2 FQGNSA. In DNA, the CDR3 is TGTGCCAGCAGCCTTGACAGGTCGTTGGGATTACTGTTTTTT. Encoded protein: CASSLDRSLGLLFF.

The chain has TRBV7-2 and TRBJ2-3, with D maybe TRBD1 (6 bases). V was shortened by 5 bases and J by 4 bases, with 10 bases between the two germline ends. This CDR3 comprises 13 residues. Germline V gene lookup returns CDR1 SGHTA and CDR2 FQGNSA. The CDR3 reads CASSRPGADTQYF. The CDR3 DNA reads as TGTGCCAGCAGCCGACCAGGGGCAGATACGCAGTATTTT.

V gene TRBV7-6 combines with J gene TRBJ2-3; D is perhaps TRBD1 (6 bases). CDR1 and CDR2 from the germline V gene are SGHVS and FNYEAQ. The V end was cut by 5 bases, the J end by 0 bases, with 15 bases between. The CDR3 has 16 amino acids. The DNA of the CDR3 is TGTGCCAGCAGCCAAACGGACAGATTTAGCACAGATACGCAGTATTTT. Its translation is CASSQTDRFSTDTQYF.

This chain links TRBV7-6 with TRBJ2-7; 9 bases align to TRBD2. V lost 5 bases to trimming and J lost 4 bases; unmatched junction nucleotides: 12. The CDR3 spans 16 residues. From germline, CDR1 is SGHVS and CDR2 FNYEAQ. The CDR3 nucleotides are TGTGCCAGCAGCAACGGCTTAGCGGGAGTACTATACGAGCAGTACTTC. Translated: CASSNGLAGVLYEQYF. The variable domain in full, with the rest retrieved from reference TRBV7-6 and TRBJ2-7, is GAGVSQSPRYKVTKRGQDVALRCDPISGHVSLYWYRQALGQGPEFLTYFNYEAQQDKSGLPNDRFSAERPEGSISTLTIQRTEQRDSAMYRCASSNGLAGVLYEQYFGPGTRLTVT.

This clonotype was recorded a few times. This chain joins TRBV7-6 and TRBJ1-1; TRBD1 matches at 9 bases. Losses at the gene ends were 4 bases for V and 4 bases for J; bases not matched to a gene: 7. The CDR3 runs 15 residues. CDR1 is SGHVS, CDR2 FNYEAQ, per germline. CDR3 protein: CASSYEQGALTEAFF. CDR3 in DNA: TGTGCCAGCAGCTACGAACAGGGGGCCCTCACTGAAGCTTTCTTT. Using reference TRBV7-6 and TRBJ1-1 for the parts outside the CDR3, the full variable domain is GAGVSQSPRYKVTKRGQDVALRCDPISGHVSLYWYRQALGQGPEFLTYFNYEAQQDKSGLPNDRFSAERPEGSISTLTIQRTEQRDSAMYRCASSYEQGALTEAFFGQGTRLTVV.

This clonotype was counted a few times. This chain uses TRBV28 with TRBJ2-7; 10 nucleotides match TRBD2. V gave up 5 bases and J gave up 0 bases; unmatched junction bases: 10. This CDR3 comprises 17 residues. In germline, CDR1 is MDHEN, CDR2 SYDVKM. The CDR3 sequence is CASSGGGPSGSSYEQYF. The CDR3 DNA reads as TGTGCCAGCAGTGGGGGAGGCCCTAGCGGGAGCTCCTACGAGCAGTACTTC.

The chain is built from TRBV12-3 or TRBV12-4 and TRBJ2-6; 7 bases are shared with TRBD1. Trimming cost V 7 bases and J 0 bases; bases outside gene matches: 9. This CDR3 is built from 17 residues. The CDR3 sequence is CASNRQGPNSGANVLTF. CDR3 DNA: TGTGCCAGCAACCGACAGGGCCCAAACTCTGGGGCCAACGTCCTGACTTTC.

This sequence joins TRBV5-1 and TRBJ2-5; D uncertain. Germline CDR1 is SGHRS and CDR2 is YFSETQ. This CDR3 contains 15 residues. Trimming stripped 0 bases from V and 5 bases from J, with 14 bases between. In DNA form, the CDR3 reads TGCGCCAGCAGCTTGGCCTTGGCGAGCCCGGAGACCCAGTACTTC. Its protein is CASSLALASPETQYF.

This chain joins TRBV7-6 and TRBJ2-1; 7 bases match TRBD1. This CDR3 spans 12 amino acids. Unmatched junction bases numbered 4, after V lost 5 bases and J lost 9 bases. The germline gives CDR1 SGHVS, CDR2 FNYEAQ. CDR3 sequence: CASSANRGEQFF. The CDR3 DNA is TGTGCCAGCAGCGCGAACAGGGGTGAGCAGTTCTTC. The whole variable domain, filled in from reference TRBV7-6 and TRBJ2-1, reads GAGVSQSPRYKVTKRGQDVALRCDPISGHVSLYWYRQALGQGPEFLTYFNYEAQQDKSGLPNDRFSAERPEGSISTLTIQRTEQRDSAMYRCASSANRGEQFFGPGTRLTVL.

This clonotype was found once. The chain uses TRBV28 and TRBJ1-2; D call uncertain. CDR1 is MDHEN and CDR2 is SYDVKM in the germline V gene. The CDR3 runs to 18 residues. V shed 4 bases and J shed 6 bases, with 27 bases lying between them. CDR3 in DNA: TGTGCCAGCAGTTCACGTACGTGGAGGCCCCGCTTAAGCGATGGCTACACCTTC. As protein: CASSSRTWRPRLSDGYTF.

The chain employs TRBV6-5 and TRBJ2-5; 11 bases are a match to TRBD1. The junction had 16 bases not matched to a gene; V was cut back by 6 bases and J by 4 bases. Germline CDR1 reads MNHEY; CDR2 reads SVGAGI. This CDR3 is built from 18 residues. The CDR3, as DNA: TGTGCCAGCAGGAGGCTGACCCAGGACAGGGGGCGTCGAGAGACCCAGTACTTC. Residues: CASRRLTQDRGRRETQYF.